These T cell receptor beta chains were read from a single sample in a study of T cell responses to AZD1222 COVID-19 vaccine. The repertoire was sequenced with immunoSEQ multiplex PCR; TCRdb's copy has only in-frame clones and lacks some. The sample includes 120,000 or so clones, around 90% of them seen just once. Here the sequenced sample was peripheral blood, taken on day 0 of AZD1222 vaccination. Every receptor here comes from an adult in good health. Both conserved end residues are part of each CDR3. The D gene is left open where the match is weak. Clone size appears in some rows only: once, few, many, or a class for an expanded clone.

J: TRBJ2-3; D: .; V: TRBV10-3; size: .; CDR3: CAISEGRDTDTQYF; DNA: TGTGCCATCAGTGAGGGGCGGGACACAGATACGCAGTATTTT
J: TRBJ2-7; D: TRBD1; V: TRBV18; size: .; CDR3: CASSPEKGQGLYEQYF; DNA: TGTGCCAGCTCGCCTGAAAAGGGACAGGGTTTGTACGAGCAGTACTTC
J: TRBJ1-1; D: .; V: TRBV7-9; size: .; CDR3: CASSAQVRVVSTEAFF; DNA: TGTGCCAGCAGCGCCCAAGTCAGGGTCGTGAGCACTGAAGCTTTCTTT
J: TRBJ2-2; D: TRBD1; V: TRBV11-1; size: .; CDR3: CASSFRDRNTGELFF; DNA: TGTGCCAGCAGCTTCCGGGACAGAAACACCGGGGAGCTGTTTTTT
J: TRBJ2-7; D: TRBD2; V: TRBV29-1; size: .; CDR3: CSVGGGPYEQYF; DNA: TGCAGCGTTGGCGGGGGGCCCTACGAGCAGTACTTC
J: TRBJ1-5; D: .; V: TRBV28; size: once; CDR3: CASSLVGDQPQHF; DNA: TGTGCCAGCAGTCTGGTTGGGGACCAGCCCCAGCATTTT
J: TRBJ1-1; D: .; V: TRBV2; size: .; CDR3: CASSPRGRAAEAFF; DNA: TGTGCCAGCAGTCCTCGGGGGCGAGCGGCTGAAGCTTTCTTT
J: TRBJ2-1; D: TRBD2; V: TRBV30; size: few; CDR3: CAWKLAGAYNEQFF; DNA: TGTGCCTGGAAACTAGCGGGAGCCTACAATGAGCAGTTCTTC
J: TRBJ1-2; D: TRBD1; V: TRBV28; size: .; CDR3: CASSSDTGVYGYTF; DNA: TGTGCCAGCAGCTCCGATACAGGGGTCTATGGCTACACCTTC
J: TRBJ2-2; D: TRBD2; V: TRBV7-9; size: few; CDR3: CVLPRGANTGELFF; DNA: TGTGTCTTACCCCGGGGGGCGAACACCGGGGAGCTGTTTTTT
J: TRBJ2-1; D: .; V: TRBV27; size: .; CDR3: CASSLWGTGMGYNEQFF; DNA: TGTGCCAGCAGTTTATGGGGAACAGGAATGGGGTACAATGAGCAGTTCTTC
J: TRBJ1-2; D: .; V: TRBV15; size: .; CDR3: CATSRETNYGYTF; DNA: TGTGCCACCAGCAGAGAAACCAACTATGGCTACACCTTC
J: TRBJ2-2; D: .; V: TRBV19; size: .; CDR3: CASSIGVRELFF; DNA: TGTGCCAGTAGTATTGGGGTCCGGGAGCTGTTTTTT
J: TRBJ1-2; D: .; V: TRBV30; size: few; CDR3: CAWNTANYGYTF; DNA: TGTGCCTGGAATACAGCTAACTATGGCTACACCTTC
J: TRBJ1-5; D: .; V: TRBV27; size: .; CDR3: CASSLDGGAGNQPQHF; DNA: TGTGCCAGCAGTTTAGACGGGGGAGCAGGCAATCAGCCCCAGCATTTT
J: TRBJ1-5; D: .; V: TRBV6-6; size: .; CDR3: CASSPPGGQGRQPQHF; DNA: TGTGCCAGCAGCCCGCCCGGGGGTCAGGGGCGTCAGCCCCAGCATTTT
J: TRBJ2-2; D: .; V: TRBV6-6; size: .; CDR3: CASSYSGVGELFF; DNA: TGTGCCAGCAGTTACTCGGGGGTCGGGGAGCTGTTTTTT
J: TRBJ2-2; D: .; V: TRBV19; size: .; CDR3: CASSMLGAADTGELFF; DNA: TGTGCCAGTAGTATGTTAGGGGCGGCTGACACCGGGGAGCTGTTTTTT
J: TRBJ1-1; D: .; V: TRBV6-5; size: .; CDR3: CASTRQDTTEAFF; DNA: TGTGCCAGCACGAGACAGGATACCACTGAAGCTTTCTTT
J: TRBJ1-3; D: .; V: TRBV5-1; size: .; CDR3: CASSPLSVSGNTIYF; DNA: TGCGCCAGCAGCCCGCTCAGTGTCTCTGGAAACACCATATATTTT
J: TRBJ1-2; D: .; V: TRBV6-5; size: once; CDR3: CASSLGSRLDYGYTF; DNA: TGTGCCAGCAGTTTGGGGAGCCGACTTGACTATGGCTACACCTTC
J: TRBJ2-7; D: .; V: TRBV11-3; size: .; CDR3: CASSLLRGPNSYEQYF; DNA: TGTGCCAGCAGCTTATTACGTGGTCCCAACTCCTACGAGCAGTACTTC
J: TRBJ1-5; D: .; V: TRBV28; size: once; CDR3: CASSFSDGSNQPQHF; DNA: TGTGCCAGCAGTTTTTCTGACGGTAGCAATCAGCCCCAGCATTTT
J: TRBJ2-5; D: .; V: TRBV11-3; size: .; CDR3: CASSPRGQGVGETQYF; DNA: TGTGCCAGCAGCCCCCGAGGCCAGGGAGTGGGAGAGACCCAGTACTTC
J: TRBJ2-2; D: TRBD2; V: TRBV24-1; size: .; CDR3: CATSPSGNGREDTGELFF; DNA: TGTGCCACCAGTCCTAGCGGGAACGGTAGGGAGGACACCGGGGAGCTGTTTTTT
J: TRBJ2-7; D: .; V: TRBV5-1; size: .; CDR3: CASSYTGDWDEQYF; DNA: TGCGCCAGCAGCTACACCGGAGATTGGGACGAGCAGTACTTC
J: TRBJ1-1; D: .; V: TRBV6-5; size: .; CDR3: CASSYSGGGNTEAFF; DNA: TGTGCCAGCAGTTACTCCGGGGGGGGGAACACTGAAGCTTTCTTT
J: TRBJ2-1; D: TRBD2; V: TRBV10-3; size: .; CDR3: CAISESVLGGRSSYNEQFF; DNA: TGTGCCATCAGTGAGTCGGTACTTGGCGGGAGGAGCTCCTACAATGAGCAGTTCTTC
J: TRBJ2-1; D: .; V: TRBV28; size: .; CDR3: CASSSTFGQFF; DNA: TGTGCCAGCAGTTCGACTTTCGGGCAGTTCTTC
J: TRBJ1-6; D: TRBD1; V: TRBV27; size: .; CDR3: CASSFQGANSPLHF; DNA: TGTGCCAGCAGTTTCCAGGGGGCGAATTCACCCCTCCACTTT
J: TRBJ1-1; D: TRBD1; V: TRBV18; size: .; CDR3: CASSTGLAEAFF; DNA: TGTGCCAGCTCGACAGGGTTGGCTGAAGCTTTCTTT
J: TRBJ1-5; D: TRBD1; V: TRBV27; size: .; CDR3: CASRQGRGPQHF; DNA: TGTGCCAGCCGACAGGGTCGGGGGCCCCAGCATTTT
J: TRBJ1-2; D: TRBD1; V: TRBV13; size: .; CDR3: CASSTHGQAYGYTF; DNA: TGTGCCAGCAGTACCCATGGACAGGCCTATGGCTACACCTTC
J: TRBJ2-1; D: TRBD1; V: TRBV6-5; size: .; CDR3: CASSYSGTGRNEQFF; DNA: TGTGCCAGCAGTTACTCGGGGACAGGGAGAAATGAGCAGTTCTTC
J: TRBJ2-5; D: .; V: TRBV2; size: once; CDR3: CASDDPGAGETQYF; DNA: TGTGCCAGCGACGACCCAGGGGCTGGGGAGACCCAGTACTTC
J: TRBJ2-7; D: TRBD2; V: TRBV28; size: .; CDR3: CASSLYLGTSGAYEQYF; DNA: TGTGCCAGCAGTTTATATTTGGGGACTAGCGGTGCCTACGAGCAGTACTTC
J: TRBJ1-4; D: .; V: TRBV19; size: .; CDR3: CASSILTPTNEKLFF; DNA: TGTGCCAGTAGTATTTTGACACCGACTAATGAAAAACTGTTTTTT
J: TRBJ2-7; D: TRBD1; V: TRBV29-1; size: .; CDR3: CSGTGAGSYEQYF; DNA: TGCAGCGGAACAGGGGCCGGCTCCTACGAGCAGTACTTC
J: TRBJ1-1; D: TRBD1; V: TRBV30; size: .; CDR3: CALLQGATEAFF; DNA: TGTGCCTTACTCCAGGGGGCCACTGAAGCTTTCTTT
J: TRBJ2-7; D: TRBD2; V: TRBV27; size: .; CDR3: CASSLGTSVYEQYF; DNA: TGTGCCAGCAGCCTGGGGACTAGCGTCTACGAGCAGTACTTC
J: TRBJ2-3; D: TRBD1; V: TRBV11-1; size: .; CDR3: CASSSRDREWDTQYF; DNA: TGTGCCAGCAGCTCCCGGGACAGGGAGTGGGATACGCAGTATTTT
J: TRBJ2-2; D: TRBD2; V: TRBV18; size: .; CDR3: CASSPGEGRSGELFF; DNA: TGTGCCAGCTCACCAGGGGAGGGACGGAGCGGGGAGCTGTTTTTT
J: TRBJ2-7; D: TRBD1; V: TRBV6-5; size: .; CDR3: CASSFTGEPYEQYF; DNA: TGTGCCAGCAGTTTTACAGGGGAACCCTACGAGCAGTACTTC
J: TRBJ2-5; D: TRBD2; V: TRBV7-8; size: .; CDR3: CASSARDYLKETQYF; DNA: TGTGCCAGCAGCGCCCGGGACTACCTGAAAGAGACCCAGTACTTC
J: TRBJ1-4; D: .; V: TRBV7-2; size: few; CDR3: CASSPRNREKLFF; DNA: TGTGCCAGCAGCCCCAGAAACAGGGAAAAACTGTTTTTT
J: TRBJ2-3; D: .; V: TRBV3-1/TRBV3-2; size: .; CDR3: CASSQDPRQAQYF; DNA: TGTGCCAGCAGCCAAGATCCCCGGCAAGCGCAGTATTTT
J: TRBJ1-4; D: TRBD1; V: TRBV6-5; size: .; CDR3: CASSYRDRGEKLFF; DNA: TGTGCCAGCAGTTACAGGGACAGGGGCGAAAAACTGTTTTTT
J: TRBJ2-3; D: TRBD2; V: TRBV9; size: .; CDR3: CASSVATRLAGADTQYF; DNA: TGTGCCAGCAGCGTAGCCACACGTCTAGCGGGAGCAGATACGCAGTATTTT
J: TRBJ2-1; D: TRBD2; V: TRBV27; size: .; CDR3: CASSTTGLAGAYEQFF; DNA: TGTGCCAGCAGTACAACCGGACTAGCGGGAGCGTATGAGCAGTTCTTC
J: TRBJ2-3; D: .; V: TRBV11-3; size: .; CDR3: CASSFGGNRADTQYF; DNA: TGTGCCAGCAGCTTTGGAGGGAACAGGGCAGATACGCAGTATTTT
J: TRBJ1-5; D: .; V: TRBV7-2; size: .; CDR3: CASSPLGRTSNQPQHF; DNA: TGTGCCAGCAGCCCCTTGGGCCGAACTTCCAATCAGCCCCAGCATTTT
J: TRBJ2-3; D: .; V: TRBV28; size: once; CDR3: CASSFAGRMGTDTQYF; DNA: TGTGCCAGCAGTTTCGCAGGGAGGATGGGCACAGATACGCAGTATTTT
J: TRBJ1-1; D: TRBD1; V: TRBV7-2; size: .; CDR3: CASSLTGGGAFF; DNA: TGTGCCAGCAGCCTTACAGGGGGGGGAGCTTTCTTT
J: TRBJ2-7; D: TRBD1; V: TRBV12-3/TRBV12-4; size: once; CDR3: CASSSGQSYEQYF; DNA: TGTGCCAGCAGTTCGGGACAGAGCTACGAGCAGTACTTC
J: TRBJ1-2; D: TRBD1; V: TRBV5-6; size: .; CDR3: CASLLRGGNYGYTF; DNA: TGTGCCAGCCTCCTCAGGGGGGGGAACTATGGCTACACCTTC